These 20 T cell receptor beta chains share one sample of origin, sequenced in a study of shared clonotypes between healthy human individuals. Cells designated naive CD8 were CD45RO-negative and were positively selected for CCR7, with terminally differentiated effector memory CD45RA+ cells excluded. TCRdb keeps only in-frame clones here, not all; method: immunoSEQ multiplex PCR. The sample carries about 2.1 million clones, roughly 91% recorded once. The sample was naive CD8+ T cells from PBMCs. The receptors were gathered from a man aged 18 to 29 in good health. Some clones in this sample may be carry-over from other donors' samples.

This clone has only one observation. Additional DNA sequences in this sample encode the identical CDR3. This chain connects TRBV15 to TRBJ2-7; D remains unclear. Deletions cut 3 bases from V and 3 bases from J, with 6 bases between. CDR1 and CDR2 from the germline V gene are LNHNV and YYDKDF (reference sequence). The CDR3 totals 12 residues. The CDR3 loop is CATSRSDYEQYF. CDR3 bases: TGTGCCACCAGCAGGTCGGACTACGAGCAGTACTTC. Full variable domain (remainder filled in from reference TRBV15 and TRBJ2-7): DAMVIQNPRYQVTQFGKPVTLSCSQTLNHNVMYWYQQKSSQAPKLLFHYYDKDFNNEADTPDNFQSRRPNTSFCFLDIRSPGLGDTAMYLCATSRSDYEQYFGPGTRLTVT.

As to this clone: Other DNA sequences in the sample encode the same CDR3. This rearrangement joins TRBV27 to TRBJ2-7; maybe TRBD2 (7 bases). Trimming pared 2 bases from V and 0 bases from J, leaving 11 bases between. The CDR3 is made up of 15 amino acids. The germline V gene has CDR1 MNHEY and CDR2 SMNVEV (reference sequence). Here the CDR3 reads CASSLRGGSSYEQYF. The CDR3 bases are TGTGCCAGCAGTTTAAGGGGGGGCAGCTCCTACGAGCAGTACTTC.

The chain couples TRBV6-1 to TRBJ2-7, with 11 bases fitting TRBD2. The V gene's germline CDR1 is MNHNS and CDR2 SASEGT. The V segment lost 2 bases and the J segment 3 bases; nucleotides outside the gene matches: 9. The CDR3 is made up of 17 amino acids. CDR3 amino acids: CASSEFPGTSGSYEQYF. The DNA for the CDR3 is TGTGCCAGCAGTGAATTTCCGGGGACTAGCGGAAGCTACGAGCAGTACTTC.

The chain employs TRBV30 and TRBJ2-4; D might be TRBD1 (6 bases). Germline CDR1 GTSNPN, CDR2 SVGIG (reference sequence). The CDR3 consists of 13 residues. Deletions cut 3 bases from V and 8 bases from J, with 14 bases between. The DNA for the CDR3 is TGTGCCTGGAGAGAACAGGGATTAGACATTCAGTACTTC. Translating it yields CAWREQGLDIQYF. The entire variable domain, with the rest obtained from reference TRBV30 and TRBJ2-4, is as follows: SQTIHQWPATLVQPVGSPLSLECTVEGTSNPNLYWYRQAAGRGLQLLFYSVGIGQISSEVPQNLSASRPQDRQFILSSKKLLLSDSGFYLCAWREQGLDIQYFGAGTRLSVL.

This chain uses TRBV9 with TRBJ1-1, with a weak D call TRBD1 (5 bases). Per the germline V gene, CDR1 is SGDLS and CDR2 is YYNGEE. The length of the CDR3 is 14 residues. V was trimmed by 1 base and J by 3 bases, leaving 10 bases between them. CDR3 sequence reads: CASSVYGGDTEAFF. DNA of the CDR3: TGTGCCAGCAGCGTATACGGGGGGGACACTGAAGCTTTCTTT.

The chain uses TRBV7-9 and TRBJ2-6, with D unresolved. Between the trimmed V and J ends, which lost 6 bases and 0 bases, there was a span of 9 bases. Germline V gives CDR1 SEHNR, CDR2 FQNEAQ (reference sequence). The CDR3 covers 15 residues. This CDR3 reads CASSPPSSGANVLTF. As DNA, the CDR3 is TGTGCCAGCAGTCCCCCATCCTCTGGGGCCAACGTCCTGACTTTC.

CDR3 region: CASSLPYNEQFF. The CDR3 nucleotides are TGTGCCAGCAGTCTCCCGTACAATGAGCAGTTCTTC. This chain links TRBV27 with TRBJ2-1; D gene ambiguous. The CDR3 is made up of 12 amino acids. Per germline, CDR1 MNHEY and CDR2 SMNVEV (reference sequence). Trimming shortened V by 5 bases and J by 4 bases, and 6 bases separated the two germline ends.

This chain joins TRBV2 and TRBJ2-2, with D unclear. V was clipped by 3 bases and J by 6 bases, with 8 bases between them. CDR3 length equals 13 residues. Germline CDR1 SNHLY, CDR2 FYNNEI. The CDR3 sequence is CASSDGLAGELFF. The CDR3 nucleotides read TGTGCCAGCAGTGACGGGCTAGCCGGGGAGCTGTTTTTT.

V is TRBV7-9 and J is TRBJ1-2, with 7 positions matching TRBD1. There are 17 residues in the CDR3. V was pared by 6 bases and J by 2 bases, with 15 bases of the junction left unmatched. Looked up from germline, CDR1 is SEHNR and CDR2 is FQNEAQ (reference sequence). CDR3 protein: CASRRGGGWAGNYGYTF. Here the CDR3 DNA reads TGTGCCAGCAGACGGGGAGGGGGCTGGGCAGGGAACTATGGCTACACCTTC.

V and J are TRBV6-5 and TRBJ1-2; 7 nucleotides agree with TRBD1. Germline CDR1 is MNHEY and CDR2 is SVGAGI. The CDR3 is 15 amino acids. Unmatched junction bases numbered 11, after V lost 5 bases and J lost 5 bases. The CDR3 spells CASSPDREWGYGYTF. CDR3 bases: TGTGCCAGCAGTCCCGACAGGGAGTGGGGTTATGGCTACACCTTC.

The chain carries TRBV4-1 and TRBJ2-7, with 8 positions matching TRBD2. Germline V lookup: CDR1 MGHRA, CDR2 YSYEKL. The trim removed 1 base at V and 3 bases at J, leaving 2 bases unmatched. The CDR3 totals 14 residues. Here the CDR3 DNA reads TGCGCCAGCAGCCAAGCCGGGAGGGACTACGAGCAGTACTTC. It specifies CASSQAGRDYEQYF.

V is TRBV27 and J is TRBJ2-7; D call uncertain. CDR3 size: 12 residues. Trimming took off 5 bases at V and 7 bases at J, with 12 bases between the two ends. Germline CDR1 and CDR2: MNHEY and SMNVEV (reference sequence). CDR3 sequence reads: CASSPSTAEQYF. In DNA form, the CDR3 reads TGTGCCAGCAGTCCTTCGACGGCAGAGCAGTACTTC.

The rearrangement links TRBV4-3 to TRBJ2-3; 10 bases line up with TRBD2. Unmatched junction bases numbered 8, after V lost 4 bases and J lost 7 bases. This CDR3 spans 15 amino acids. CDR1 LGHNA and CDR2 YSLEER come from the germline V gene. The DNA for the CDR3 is TGCGCCAGCAGCCCAAGCGCTAGCGGGAGATATACGCAGTATTTT. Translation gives CASSPSASGRYTQYF.

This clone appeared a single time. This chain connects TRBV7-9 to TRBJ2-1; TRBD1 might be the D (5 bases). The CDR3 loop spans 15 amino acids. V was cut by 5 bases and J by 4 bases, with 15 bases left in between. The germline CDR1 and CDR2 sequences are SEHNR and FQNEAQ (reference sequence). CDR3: CASSHVRQTYNEQFF. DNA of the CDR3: TGTGCCAGCAGCCATGTTAGACAGACATACAATGAGCAGTTCTTC.

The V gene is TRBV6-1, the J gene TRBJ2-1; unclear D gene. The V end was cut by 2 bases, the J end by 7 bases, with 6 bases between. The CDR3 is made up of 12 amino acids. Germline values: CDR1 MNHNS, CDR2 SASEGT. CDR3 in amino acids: CASSEPGNEQFF. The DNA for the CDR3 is TGTGCCAGCAGTGAACCCGGTAATGAGCAGTTCTTC.

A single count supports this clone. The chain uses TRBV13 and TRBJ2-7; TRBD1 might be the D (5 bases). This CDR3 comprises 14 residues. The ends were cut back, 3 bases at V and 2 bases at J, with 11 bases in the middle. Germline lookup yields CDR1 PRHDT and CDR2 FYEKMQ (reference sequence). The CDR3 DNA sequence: TGTGCCAGCAGCTTCGCAGGGTTGGCCTACGAGCAGTACTTC. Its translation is CASSFAGLAYEQYF. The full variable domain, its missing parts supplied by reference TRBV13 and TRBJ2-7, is AAGVIQSPRHLIKEKRETATLKCYPIPRHDTVYWYQQGPGQDPQFLISFYEKMQSDKGSIPDRFSAQQFSDYHSELNMSSLELGDSALYFCASSFAGLAYEQYFGPGTRLTVT.

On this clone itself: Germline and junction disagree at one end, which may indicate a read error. CDR3 nucleotide sequence: TGCGCCAGCAGCTTGGCCTTTTCTCCCTACGAAAACTATGGCTACACCTTT. Translated: CASSLAFSPYENYGYTF. V gene TRBV5-1 combines with J gene TRBJ1-2; the D is unclear. The CDR3 totals 17 residues. Germline-derived CDR1 and CDR2 are SGHRS and YFSETQ.

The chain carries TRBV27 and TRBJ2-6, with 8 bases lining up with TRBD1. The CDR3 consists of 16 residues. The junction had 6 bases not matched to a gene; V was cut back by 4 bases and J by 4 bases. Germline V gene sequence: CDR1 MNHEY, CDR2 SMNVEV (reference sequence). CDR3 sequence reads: CASSSETGDGANVLTF. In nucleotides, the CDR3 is TGTGCCAGCAGTTCCGAGACAGGGGACGGGGCCAACGTCCTGACTTTC.

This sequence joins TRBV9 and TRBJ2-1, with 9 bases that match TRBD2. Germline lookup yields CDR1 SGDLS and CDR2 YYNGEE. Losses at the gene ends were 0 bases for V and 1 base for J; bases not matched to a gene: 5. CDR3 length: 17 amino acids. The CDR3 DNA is TGTGCCAGCAGCGTAGAGAGCGGGAGGCGTTCCTACAATGAGCAGTTCTTC. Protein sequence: CASSVESGRRSYNEQFF.

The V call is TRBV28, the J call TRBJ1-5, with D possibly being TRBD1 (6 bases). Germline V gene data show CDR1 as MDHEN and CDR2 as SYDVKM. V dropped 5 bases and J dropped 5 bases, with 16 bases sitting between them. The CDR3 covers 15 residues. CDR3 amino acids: CASSPQGPGYQPQHF. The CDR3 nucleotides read TGTGCCAGCAGTCCCCAGGGGCCGGGCTATCAGCCCCAGCATTTT.